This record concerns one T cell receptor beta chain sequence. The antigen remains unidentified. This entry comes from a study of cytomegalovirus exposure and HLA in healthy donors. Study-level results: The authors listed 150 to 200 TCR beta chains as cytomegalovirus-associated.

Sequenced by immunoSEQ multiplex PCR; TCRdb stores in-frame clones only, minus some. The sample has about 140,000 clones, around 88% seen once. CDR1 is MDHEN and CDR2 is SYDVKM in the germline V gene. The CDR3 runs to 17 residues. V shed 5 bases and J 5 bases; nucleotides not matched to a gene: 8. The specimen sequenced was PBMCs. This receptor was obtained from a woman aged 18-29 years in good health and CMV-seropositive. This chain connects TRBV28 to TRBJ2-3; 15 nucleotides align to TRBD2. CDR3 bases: TGTGCCAGCAGTCTCGGACTAGCGGGGGGGCCGAGAGATACGCAGTATTTT. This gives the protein CASSLGLAGGPRDTQYF.